The entry below gives a single T cell receptor beta chain sequence along with its context. Amplification of TCR beta CDR3 regions used RNA transcripts. Investigators did first-round RT-PCR with HTBI primers, then second-round multiplex PCR. TCRdb itself ran the multiplex PCR reads through MiXCR, one entry per CDR3 protein. The data hold about 740,000 distinct CDR3 sequences, with 40% observed a single time. The V end lost 5 bases, the J end lost 7 bases, and 12 bases lay between the germline ends. In germline, CDR1 is DFQATT, CDR2 SNEGSKA (reference sequence). This CDR3 contains 13 residues. The sample comes from a study of Graves' ophthalmopathy and Graves' hyperthyroidism.

Material for sequencing was peripheral blood. This TCR was recovered from an adult man with Graves' ophthalmopathy. The V gene is TRBV20-1, the J gene TRBJ1-6; no clear D. This chain's CDR3 is CSAPVSQNSPLHF. DNA of the CDR3: TGCAGTGCTCCGGTCAGTCAAAATTCACCCCTCCACTTT.